The 32 T cell receptor beta chains listed next were all sequenced from one sample in a study of blood T cell repertoires in COVID-19. The assay was immunoSEQ multiplex PCR, and TCRdb's table has in-frame clones only and misses some. The sample contains about 410,000 clones, around 90% of which appear only once. What was sequenced was PBMCs or T cells enriched from blood (not recorded which). These receptors came from a young man who had recovered from COVID-19.

This chain joins TRBV28 and TRBJ2-3, with TRBD1 identical over 7 bases. The CDR3 has 13 amino acids. V lost 5 bases and J lost 3; bases outside the gene matches: 2. Germline CDR1 and CDR2: MDHEN and SYDVKM. The CDR3 nucleotides are TGTGCCAGCAGTGTACAGGGGACAGATACGCAGTATTTT. This translates into CASSVQGTDTQYF.

The chain uses TRBV15 and TRBJ1-5; possibly TRBD1 for D (6 bases). V was clipped by 3 bases and J by 7 bases, with 22 bases between them. CDR3 length: 17 residues. Germline V lookup: CDR1 LNHNV, CDR2 YYDKDF (reference sequence). The CDR3 nucleotides are TGTGCCACCAGCAGGGAGGTCCAGGGGAAAAGTAGGCAGCCCCAGCATTTT. This translates into CATSREVQGKSRQPQHF.

The chain employs TRBV3-1 (or the pseudogene TRBV3-2) and TRBJ2-5, with TRBD2 matching over 14 bases. The CDR3 consists of 15 residues. Unmatched junction bases numbered 2, after V lost 4 bases and J lost 4 bases. In germline, CDR1 is LGHDT, CDR2 YNNKEL (reference sequence). For the CDR3, the DNA is TGTGCCAGCAGCCTTGGACTAGCGGGAGGAGAGACCCAGTACTTC. This encodes CASSLGLAGGETQYF.

The V gene is TRBV10-3, the J gene TRBJ2-7; no clear D gene. Deletions cut 3 bases from V and 2 bases from J, with 8 bases between. Germline CDR1 reads ENHRY; CDR2 reads SYGVKD. This CDR3 is 13 amino acids long. CDR3 protein: CAISDEQTYEQYF. The CDR3 DNA sequence: TGTGCCATCAGTGACGAACAAACCTACGAGCAGTACTTC.

This chain uses TRBV5-1 with TRBJ1-2, with unresolved D. The CDR3 length is 16 residues. Deletions cut 0 bases from V and 3 bases from J, with 15 bases between. CDR1 is SGHRS, CDR2 YFSETQ, per germline. CDR3 in DNA: TGCGCCAGCAGCTTGGGGGCCAACGGCCTGGACTATGGCTACACCTTC. It specifies CASSLGANGLDYGYTF.

This clone was found a few times. The chain has TRBV5-1 and TRBJ1-2; 7 bases map to TRBD1. V was pared by 0 bases and J by 8 bases, with 7 bases of the junction left unmatched. Germline V lookup: CDR1 SGHRS, CDR2 YFSETQ. There are 14 residues in the CDR3. The CDR3 loop is CASSLGQQGSGYTF. For the CDR3, the DNA is TGCGCCAGCAGCTTGGGTCAACAGGGGAGCGGCTACACCTTC.

This sequence joins TRBV10-3 and TRBJ1-6; no definite D call. Trimming cost V 2 bases and J 2 bases, with 10 bases left between them. CDR1 and CDR2 from the germline V gene are ENHRY and SYGVKD. The length of the CDR3 is 16 residues. The CDR3 DNA reads TGTGCCATCAGTGAGGGAGGGTGGGCCTATAATTCACCCCTCCACTTT. Translation: CAISEGGWAYNSPLHF.

This clone was counted a single time. The chain's CDR3 is CASSQDGRGAFF. The CDR3 region has the DNA TGCGCCAGCAGCCAAGATGGGAGGGGAGCTTTCTTT. This chain joins TRBV4-1 and TRBJ1-1; a weak D match, TRBD1 (5 bases). This CDR3 has 12 amino acids. Germline CDR1 reads MGHRA; CDR2 reads YSYEKL. V shed 0 bases and J shed 10 bases, with 9 bases lying between them.

The chain combines TRBV21-1 with TRBJ1-1; no check of the table's D call, TRBD1, against the DNA was made. TRBV21-1 counts as a pseudogene. This CDR3 is 15 amino acids long. The CDR3 reads CASSGQDRGNTEAFF. The CDR3 DNA reads TGTGCCAGCAGCGGGCAGGACAGGGGTAATACTGAAGCTTTCTTT.

The V and J genes are TRBV27 and TRBJ2-1, with 8 positions matching TRBD2. Germline CDR1 is MNHEY and CDR2 is SMNVEV (reference sequence). This CDR3 has 16 residues. V was pared by 0 bases and J by 8 bases, with 9 bases of the junction left unmatched. The DNA for the CDR3 is TGTGCCAGCAGTTTATCGCCCGGCGGGAGGTACGATGAGCAGTTCTTC. This encodes CASSLSPGGRYDEQFF.

This chain connects TRBV28 to TRBJ1-1; D ambiguous. Trimming left V 5 bases short and J 6 bases short, with 10 bases between. The CDR3 runs 12 residues. Germline CDR1 and CDR2: MDHEN and SYDVKM. CDR3 sequence (DNA): TGTGCCAGCAGTCCAGGATTCGCTGAAGCTTTCTTT. Translation gives CASSPGFAEAFF.

The gene calls are TRBV28 and TRBJ1-3, with D hard to call. V gave up 2 bases and J gave up 2 bases, with 10 bases separating them. CDR1 and CDR2 from the germline V gene are MDHEN and SYDVKM. CDR3 size: 15 residues. This chain's CDR3 is CASSLTVSPGNTIYF. Here the CDR3 DNA reads TGTGCCAGCAGTTTAACTGTGTCGCCTGGAAACACCATATATTTT.

V usage is TRBV5-1 and J usage is TRBJ2-3, with 9 bases matching TRBD2. Germline-derived CDR1 and CDR2 are SGHRS and YFSETQ. Trimming removed 4 bases from V and 0 bases from J; junction bases left unmatched: 3. The CDR3 runs to 15 residues. The CDR3 bases are TGCGCCAGCAGCCGGACTAGCGCAAGCACAGATACGCAGTATTTT. This gives the protein CASSRTSASTDTQYF. Drawing the rest from reference TRBV5-1 and TRBJ2-3, the complete variable domain is KAGVTQTPRYLIKTRGQQVTLSCSPISGHRSVSWYQQTPGQGLQFLFEYFSETQRNKGNFPGRFSGRQFSNSRSEMNVSTLELGDSALYLCASSRTSASTDTQYFGPGTRLTVL.

This sequence joins TRBV11-1 and TRBJ2-7; a possible D gene is TRBD1 (5 bases). The CDR3 has 14 residues. V was pared by 6 bases and J by 7 bases, with 19 bases between. CDR1 is SGHAT, CDR2 FQDESV, per germline (reference sequence). CDR3 amino acids: CASSTGINFLEQYF. The CDR3 region has the DNA TGTGCCAGCAGTACAGGTATTAACTTCTTGGAGCAGTACTTC.

This sequence joins TRBV4-1 and TRBJ2-7; D possibly corresponds to TRBD2 (5 bases). Per germline, CDR1 MGHRA and CDR2 YSYEKL. V dropped 1 base and J dropped 7 bases, with 11 bases sitting between them. This CDR3 region has 13 residues. CDR3: CASSQVFRGEQYF. In DNA, the CDR3 is TGCGCCAGCAGCCAAGTGTTCCGCGGGGAGCAGTACTTC.

The chain uses TRBV6-5 and TRBJ1-2, with 7 bases aligning to TRBD1. The V gene end was trimmed by 7 bases and the J gene end by 2 bases; junction bases not matched to a gene: 10. The CDR3 sequence is 15 residues long. Germline V gives CDR1 MNHEY, CDR2 SVGAGI. The CDR3 spells CASTFGTVSNYGYTF. CDR3 coding DNA: TGTGCCAGCACCTTCGGGACAGTGTCAAACTATGGCTACACCTTC.

The chain has TRBV9 and TRBJ1-5, with D possibly matching TRBD1 (5 bases). The CDR3 has 15 residues. CDR1 is SGDLS, CDR2 YYNGEE, per germline. Trimming stripped 0 bases from V and 2 bases from J, with 9 bases between. The CDR3 loop reads CASSVEGLGNQPQHF. Here the CDR3 DNA reads TGTGCCAGCAGCGTAGAGGGACTCGGCAATCAGCCCCAGCATTTT. The full variable domain, its missing parts supplied by reference TRBV9 and TRBJ1-5, is DSGVTQTPKHLITATGQRVTLRCSPRSGDLSVYWYQQSLDQGLQFLIQYYNGEERAKGNILERFSAQQFPDLHSELNLSSLELGDSALYFCASSVEGLGNQPQHFGDGTRLSIL.

There are a few counts of this clone. The chain couples TRBV5-6 to TRBJ1-1, with D unresolved. Trimming left V 0 bases short and J 1 base short, with 10 bases between. The germline gives CDR1 SGHDT, CDR2 YYEEEE. This CDR3 is built from 15 residues. The CDR3 nucleotides read TGTGCCAGCAGCTTGGTCACGGGATGGAACACTGAAGCTTTCTTT. This codes for CASSLVTGWNTEAFF.

The CDR3, as DNA: TGTGCCAGCAGCTGGAATAGCGGGAGCTCCTACAATGAGCAGTTCTTC. Its protein is CASSWNSGSSYNEQFF. The V call is TRBV3-1 (or the pseudogene TRBV3-2), the J call TRBJ2-1; 9 positions match TRBD2. Losses at the gene ends were 5 bases for V and 0 bases for J; bases not matched to a gene: 5. The V gene's germline CDR1 is LGHDT and CDR2 YNNKEL (reference sequence). This CDR3 region has 16 residues.

This chain connects TRBV4-1 to TRBJ1-2; 11 bases are a match to TRBD1. Trimming cost V 4 bases and J 5 bases; bases outside gene matches: 6. The V gene's germline CDR1 is MGHRA and CDR2 YSYEKL. The CDR3 runs to 15 residues. CDR3 residues: CASSLRTGGGYGYTF. The CDR3 DNA reads TGCGCCAGCAGCCTTCGGACAGGGGGCGGGTATGGCTACACCTTC.

The chain links TRBV30 to TRBJ2-2, with 9 bases aligning to TRBD2. Germline values: CDR1 GTSNPN, CDR2 SVGIG (reference sequence). V lost 2 bases and J lost 9; bases outside the gene matches: 10. This CDR3 has 15 residues. CDR3 bases: TGTGCCTGGAGTTTTGGTCTAGCGGGACGGAGGGAGCTGTTTTTT. Translating gives CAWSFGLAGRRELFF.

The chain couples TRBV15 to TRBJ2-5; TRBD1 matches 9 bases. Per germline, CDR1 LNHNV and CDR2 YYDKDF (reference sequence). The CDR3 contains 14 residues. The V segment lost 2 bases and the J segment 4 bases; nucleotides outside the gene matches: 2. Here the CDR3 DNA reads TGTGCCACCAGCAGACGGGGACAGGGAGAGACCCAGTACTTC. Residues: CATSRRGQGETQYF.

V is TRBV5-1 and J is TRBJ1-2; D remains unclear. The CDR3 is made up of 14 amino acids. With 0 bases removed from V and 6 bases from J, the gap between germline ends came to 12 bases. CDR1 and CDR2 from the germline V gene are SGHRS and YFSETQ. The CDR3: CASSLVGVGNGYTF. In nucleotides, the CDR3 is TGCGCCAGCAGCTTGGTCGGGGTGGGAAATGGCTACACCTTC.

The genes are TRBV24-1 and TRBJ2-3, with 9 bases identical to TRBD2. The CDR3 contains 19 residues. Germline loops: CDR1 KGHDR, CDR2 SFDVKD. V was clipped by 5 bases and J by 1 base; unmatched bases: 15. CDR3: CATSGARGWLAGGTDTQYF. In DNA, the CDR3 is TGTGCCACCAGTGGGGCCAGGGGGTGGTTAGCGGGAGGCACAGATACGCAGTATTTT.

V gene TRBV18 combines with J gene TRBJ2-2; D is perhaps TRBD2 (5 bases). Between the trimmed V and J ends, which lost 4 bases and 6 bases, there was a span of 12 bases. CDR3 length: 14 residues. Germline CDR1 reads KGHSH; CDR2 reads LQKENI. The CDR3 nucleotides read TGTGCCAGCTCACTCGAGGGAGTTCCCGGGGAGCTGTTTTTT. This codes for CASSLEGVPGELFF.

This chain uses TRBV28 with TRBJ1-1; no clear D. The CDR3 loop spans 15 amino acids. Germline CDR1 reads MDHEN; CDR2 reads SYDVKM. V was pared by 5 bases and J by 1 base, with 14 bases between. The DNA for the CDR3 is TGTGCCAGCAGTCCGGGATGGAGGGCGAACACTGAAGCTTTCTTT. It yields the protein CASSPGWRANTEAFF.

This clone came up a few times. This sequence joins TRBV5-1 and TRBJ2-3, with 15 nucleotides matching TRBD2. CDR3 length: 19 amino acids. Losses at the gene ends were 0 bases for V and 1 base for J; bases not matched to a gene: 6. The germline V gene has CDR1 SGHRS and CDR2 YFSETQ. The CDR3 spells CASSLAWTSGGAGTDTQYF. Written as DNA, the CDR3 is TGCGCCAGCAGCTTGGCTTGGACTAGCGGGGGGGCGGGCACAGATACGCAGTATTTT.

The chain employs TRBV10-3 and TRBJ2-1; perhaps TRBD2 as D (6 bases). Deletions cut 9 bases from V and 1 base from J, with 10 bases between. Germline V gene data show CDR1 as ENHRY and CDR2 as SYGVKD. The CDR3 consists of 13 residues. The CDR3 is CAMSRESYNEQFF. Written as DNA, the CDR3 is TGTGCCATGTCCCGGGAGTCCTACAATGAGCAGTTCTTC.

V usage is TRBV19 and J usage is TRBJ2-5; 14 bases align to TRBD2. CDR1 is LNHDA and CDR2 is SQIVND in the germline V gene (reference sequence). J was trimmed by 1 base and V by 4 bases; bases with no gene match: 5. The CDR3 length is 17 residues. CDR3 protein: CASSTRTSGRTQETQYF. CDR3 DNA: TGTGCCAGTAGTACGAGGACTAGCGGGAGGACCCAAGAGACCCAGTACTTC.

The gene calls are TRBV19 and TRBJ1-5; the match to TRBD1 covers 7 bases. J lost 0 bases, V lost 7 bases, and 9 bases had no gene match. This CDR3 contains 16 residues. The germline gives CDR1 LNHDA, CDR2 SQIVND (reference sequence). CDR3 sequence: CASKGQRPYSNQPQHF. CDR3 sequence (DNA): TGTGCCAGTAAGGGACAGCGACCATATAGCAATCAGCCCCAGCATTTT.

The chain recombines TRBV6-9 with TRBJ1-2, with TRBD1 as a possible D gene (5 bases). Germline CDR1 is MNHGY and CDR2 is SVAAGI. The CDR3 is 14 residues long. Trimming took off 6 bases at V and 4 bases at J, with 15 bases between the two ends. CDR3 region: CASRQLQVLYGYTF. CDR3 sequence (DNA): TGTGCCAGCAGGCAACTACAGGTGCTCTATGGCTACACCTTC.

This chain uses TRBV27 with TRBJ2-5; 9 bases map to TRBD1. Looked up from germline, CDR1 is MNHEY and CDR2 is SMNVEV (reference sequence). After removal of 4 bases from V and 5 bases from J, the junction contained 5 bases not matched to a gene. The CDR3 covers 14 residues. CDR3 in DNA: TGTGCCAGCAGTTCGACAGGGGGACGGGAGACCCAGTACTTC. Translation: CASSSTGGRETQYF.